This is a list of T cell receptor beta chains from one sample in a study of prognosis after radiotherapy for stage I lung cancer. MiXCR, run by TCRdb on the multiplex PCR reads, gives a single entry per CDR3 protein. The sample shows roughly 9,000 distinct CDR3 sequences, around 62% of them seen only once. The specimen was PBMCs, collected before or after stereotactic body radiation therapy (not recorded which). These receptors were collected from a donor of 50 years or more with non-small cell lung cancer. The conserved cysteine and the conserved F or W are not part of the CDR3 here.

CDR3 length | J gene | V gene | CDR3 protein
12 | TRBJ1-6 | TRBV27 | ASSFLRGRSPLH
11 | TRBJ1-2 | TRBV12-3/TRBV12-4 | ASSPAGNYCYT
11 | TRBJ1-1 | TRBV27 | ASSPGTGVEAF
14 | TRBJ2-3 | TRBV10-3 | AISVGTGGPTDTQY
10 | TRBJ2-2 | TRBV20-1 | SARKGAGELF
13 | TRBJ2-7 | TRBV11-2 | ASSFDGTRVYEQY
12 | TRBJ2-5 | TRBV19 | ASSIGGQWETQY
14 | TRBJ1-2 | TRBV7-2 | ASSLRLDVRDYGYT
10 | TRBJ2-1 | TRBV30 | ASGQSLGEQF
11 | TRBJ2-7 | TRBV7-9 | ASSFGGSYEQY
13 | TRBJ2-3 | TRBV27 | ASSLWAWGSDTQY
10 | TRBJ2-1 | TRBV11-3 | ASSLAYNEQF
12 | TRBJ2-2 | TRBV27 | ASSLYRNGWELF
13 | TRBJ2-1 | TRBV28 | ASSLLLDGDSEQF
12 | TRBJ2-3 | TRBV20-1 | SAATREGGDTQY
12 | TRBJ1-5 | TRBV19 | ASTPRRGNQPQH
14 | TRBJ2-7 | TRBV6-5 | ASSYRRGTPTEEQY
11 | TRBJ2-5 | TRBV9 | ASSPGLGETQY
11 | TRBJ1-2 | TRBV6-2/TRBV6-3 | ASSSTGVHGYT
12 | TRBJ2-7 | TRBV2 | ASSDKRGTYEQY
13 | TRBJ1-1 | TRBV6-2/TRBV6-3 | ASSYGYNSNTEAF
13 | TRBJ2-2 | TRBV3-1 | ASSQGPLKSGELF
11 | TRBJ1-5 | TRBV20-1 | SASQDSNHLQH
14 | TRBJ1-6 | TRBV6-1 | ASSDPQGGLGSPLH
15 | TRBJ2-6 | TRBV7-9 | ASSLAWWGVGANVLT
14 | TRBJ2-1 | TRBV24-1 | ATSDLGQGAINEQF
14 | TRBJ2-4 | TRBV3-1 | ASSPGQLIAKNIQY
11 | TRBJ2-5 | TRBV10-3 | AISVRNQETQY
15 | TRBJ1-1 | TRBV6-5 | ASSYPPGRGENTEAF
14 | TRBJ2-1 | TRBV15 | ATSREGLAGGDEQF
14 | TRBJ2-1 | TRBV6-1 | ASSMSAGFSYNEQF
13 | TRBJ2-3 | TRBV9 | ASSATRLSADTQY
13 | TRBJ2-1 | TRBV7-2 | ASSSQRGLHNEQF
11 | TRBJ2-2 | TRBV9 | ASSDRAGGELF
19 | TRBJ2-2 | TRBV27 | ASNRVVDRGIPGLDTGELF
9 | TRBJ2-1 | TRBV6-1 | ASSEYSEQF
12 | TRBJ2-7 | TRBV5-1 | ASREGDRSYEQY
12 | TRBJ2-5 | TRBV19 | ASSIGGSQETQY
13 | TRBJ1-4 | TRBV2 | ASSEADATNEKLF
14 | TRBJ1-4 | TRBV5-1 | ASSLTGLTTNEKLF
12 | TRBJ1-2 | TRBV6-2/TRBV6-3 | ASSRGARGYFYT
11 | TRBJ1-2 | TRBV7-2 | ASSATTNYGYT
13 | TRBJ2-3 | TRBV11-3 | ASSRLLGYTDTQY
15 | TRBJ2-1 | TRBV6-9 | ASSYSAGTGVYNEQF
13 | TRBJ2-1 | TRBV7-8 | ASSLSSGCAGEQF
11 | TRBJ2-1 | TRBV7-2 | ASSFPTSAEQF
10 | TRBJ1-2 | TRBV3-1 | ASSQGFYGYT